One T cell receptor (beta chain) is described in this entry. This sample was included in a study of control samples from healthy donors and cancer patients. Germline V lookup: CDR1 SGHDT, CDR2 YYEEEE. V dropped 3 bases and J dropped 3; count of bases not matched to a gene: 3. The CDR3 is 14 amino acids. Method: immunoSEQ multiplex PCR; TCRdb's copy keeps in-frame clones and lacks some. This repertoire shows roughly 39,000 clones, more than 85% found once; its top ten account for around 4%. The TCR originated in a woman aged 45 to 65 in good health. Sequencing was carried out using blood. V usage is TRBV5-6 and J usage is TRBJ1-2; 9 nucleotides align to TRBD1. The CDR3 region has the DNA TGTGCCAGCAGCTCGGGACAGGGTTACTATGGCTACACCTTC. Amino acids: CASSSGQGYYGYTF. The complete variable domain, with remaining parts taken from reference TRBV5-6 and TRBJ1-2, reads DAGVTQSPTHLIKTRGQQVTLRCSPKSGHDTVSWYQQALGQGPQFIFQYYEEEERQRGNFPDRFSGHQFPNYSSELNVNALLLGDSALYLCASSSGQGYYGYTFGSGTRLTVV.